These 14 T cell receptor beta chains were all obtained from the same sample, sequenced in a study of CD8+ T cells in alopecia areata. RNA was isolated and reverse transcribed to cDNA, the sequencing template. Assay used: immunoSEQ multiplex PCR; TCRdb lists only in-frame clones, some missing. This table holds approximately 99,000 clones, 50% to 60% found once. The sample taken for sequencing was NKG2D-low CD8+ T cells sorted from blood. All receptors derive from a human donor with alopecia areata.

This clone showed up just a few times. Written as DNA, the CDR3 is TGTGCCAGCAGTAACCGGGACAGGGGGCACTACGAGCAGTACTTC. Protein product: CASSNRDRGHYEQYF. This sequence joins TRBV27 and TRBJ2-7; 12 nucleotides align to TRBD1. The V and J ends lost 5 bases and 3 bases, in that order; junction bases with no gene match: 5. This CDR3 is built from 15 residues. The germline gives CDR1 MNHEY, CDR2 SMNVEV (reference sequence).

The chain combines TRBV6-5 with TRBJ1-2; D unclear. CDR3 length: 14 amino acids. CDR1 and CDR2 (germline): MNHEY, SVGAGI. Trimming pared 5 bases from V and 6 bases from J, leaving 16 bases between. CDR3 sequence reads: CASSPSVAVDGYTF. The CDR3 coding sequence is TGTGCCAGCAGTCCTTCTGTCGCTGTTGATGGCTACACCTTC.

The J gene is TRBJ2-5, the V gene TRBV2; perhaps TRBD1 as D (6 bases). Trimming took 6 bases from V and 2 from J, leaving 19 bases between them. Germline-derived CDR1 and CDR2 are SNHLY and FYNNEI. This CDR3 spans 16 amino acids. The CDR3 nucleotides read TGTGCCAGCAGACCCCAGGGGTGGCCCTTACAAGAGACCCAGTACTTC. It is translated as CASRPQGWPLQETQYF.

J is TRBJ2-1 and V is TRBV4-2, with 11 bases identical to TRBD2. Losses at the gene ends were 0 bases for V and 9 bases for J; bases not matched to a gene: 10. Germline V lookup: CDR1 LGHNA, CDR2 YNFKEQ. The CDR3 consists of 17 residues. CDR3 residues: CASSQDTSGRISSEQFF. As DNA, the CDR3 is TGTGCCAGCAGCCAAGATACTAGCGGGAGAATATCATCTGAGCAGTTCTTC.

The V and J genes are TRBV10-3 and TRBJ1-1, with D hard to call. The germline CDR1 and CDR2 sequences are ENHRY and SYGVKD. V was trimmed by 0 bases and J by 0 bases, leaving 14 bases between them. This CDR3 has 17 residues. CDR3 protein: CAISESWTDSMNTEAFF. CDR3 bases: TGTGCCATCAGTGAGTCGTGGACGGACTCTATGAACACTGAAGCTTTCTTT.

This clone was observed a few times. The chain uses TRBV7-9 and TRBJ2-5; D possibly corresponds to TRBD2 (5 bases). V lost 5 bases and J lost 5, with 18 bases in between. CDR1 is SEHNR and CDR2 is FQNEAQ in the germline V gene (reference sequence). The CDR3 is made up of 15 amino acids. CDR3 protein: CASSPSGSSRETQYF. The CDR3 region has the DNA TGTGCCAGCAGCCCCAGCGGCTCTTCGAGGGAGACCCAGTACTTC.

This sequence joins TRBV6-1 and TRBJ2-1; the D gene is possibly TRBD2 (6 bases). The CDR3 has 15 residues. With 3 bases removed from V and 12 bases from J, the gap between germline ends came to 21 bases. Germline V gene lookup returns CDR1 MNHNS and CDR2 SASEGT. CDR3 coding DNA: TGTGCCAGCAGTGAGGCGCTCGGCGGTGGGGACTGGCAGTTCTTC. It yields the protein CASSEALGGGDWQFF.

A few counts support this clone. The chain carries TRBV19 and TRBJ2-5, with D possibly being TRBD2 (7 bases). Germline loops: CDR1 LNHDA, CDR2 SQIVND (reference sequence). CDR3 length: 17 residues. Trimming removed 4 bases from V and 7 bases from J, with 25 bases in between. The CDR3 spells CASSTLGGDAMFGTQYF. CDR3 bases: TGTGCCAGTAGTACTCTAGGGGGGGACGCGATGTTTGGGACCCAGTACTTC.

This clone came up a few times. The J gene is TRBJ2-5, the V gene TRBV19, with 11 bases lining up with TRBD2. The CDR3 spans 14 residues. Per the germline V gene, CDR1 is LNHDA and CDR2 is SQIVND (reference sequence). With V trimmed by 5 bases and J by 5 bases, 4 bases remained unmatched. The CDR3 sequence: CASSELAGGETQYF. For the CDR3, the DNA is TGTGCCAGTAGTGAGTTAGCGGGAGGGGAGACCCAGTACTTC. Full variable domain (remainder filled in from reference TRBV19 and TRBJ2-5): DGGITQSPKYLFRKEGQNVTLSCEQNLNHDAMYWYRQDPGQGLRLIYYSQIVNDFQKGDIAEGYSVSREKKESFPLTVTSAQKNPTAFYLCASSELAGGETQYFGPGTRLLVL.

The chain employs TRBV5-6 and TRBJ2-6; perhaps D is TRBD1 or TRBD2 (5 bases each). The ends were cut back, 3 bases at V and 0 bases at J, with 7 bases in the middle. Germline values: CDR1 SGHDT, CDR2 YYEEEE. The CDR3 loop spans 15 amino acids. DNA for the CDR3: TGTGCCAGCAGCTGGGGGACCTCTGGGGCCAACGTCCTGACTTTC. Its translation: CASSWGTSGANVLTF.

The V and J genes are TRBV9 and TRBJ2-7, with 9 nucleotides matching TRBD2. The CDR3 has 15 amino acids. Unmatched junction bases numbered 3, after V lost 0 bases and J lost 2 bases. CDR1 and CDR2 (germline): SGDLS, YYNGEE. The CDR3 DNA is TGTGCCAGCAGCGTAGGTCTAGCGGGGACCTACGAGCAGTACTTC. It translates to CASSVGLAGTYEQYF. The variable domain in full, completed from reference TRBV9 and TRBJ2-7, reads DSGVTQTPKHLITATGQRVTLRCSPRSGDLSVYWYQQSLDQGLQFLIQYYNGEERAKGNILERFSAQQFPDLHSELNLSSLELGDSALYFCASSVGLAGTYEQYFGPGTRLTVT.

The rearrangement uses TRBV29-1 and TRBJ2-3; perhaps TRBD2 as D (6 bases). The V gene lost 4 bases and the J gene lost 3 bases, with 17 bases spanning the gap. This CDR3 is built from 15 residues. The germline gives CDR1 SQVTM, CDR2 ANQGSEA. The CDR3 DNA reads TGCAGCGTTGCGGGACTCCCAACGCGAACAGATACGCAGTATTTT. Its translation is CSVAGLPTRTDTQYF.

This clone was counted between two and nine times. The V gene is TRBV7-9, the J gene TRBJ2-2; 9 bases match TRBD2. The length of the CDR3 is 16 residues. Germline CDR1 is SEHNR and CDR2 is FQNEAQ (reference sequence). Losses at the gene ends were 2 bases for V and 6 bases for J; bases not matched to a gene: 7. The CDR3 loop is CASSLMAGGDSGELFF. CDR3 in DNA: TGTGCCAGCAGCTTAATGGCGGGAGGGGATTCCGGGGAGCTGTTTTTT.

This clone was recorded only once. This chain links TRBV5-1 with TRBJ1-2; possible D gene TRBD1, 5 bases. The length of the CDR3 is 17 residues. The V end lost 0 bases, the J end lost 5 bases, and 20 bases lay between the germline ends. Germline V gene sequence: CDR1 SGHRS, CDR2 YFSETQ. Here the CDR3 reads CASSLDQTASGLYGYTF. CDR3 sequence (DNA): TGCGCCAGCAGCTTGGACCAGACAGCCTCTGGTCTATATGGCTACACCTTC. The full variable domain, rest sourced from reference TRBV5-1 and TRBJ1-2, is KAGVTQTPRYLIKTRGQQVTLSCSPISGHRSVSWYQQTPGQGLQFLFEYFSETQRNKGNFPGRFSGRQFSNSRSEMNVSTLELGDSALYLCASSLDQTASGLYGYTFGSGTRLTVV.